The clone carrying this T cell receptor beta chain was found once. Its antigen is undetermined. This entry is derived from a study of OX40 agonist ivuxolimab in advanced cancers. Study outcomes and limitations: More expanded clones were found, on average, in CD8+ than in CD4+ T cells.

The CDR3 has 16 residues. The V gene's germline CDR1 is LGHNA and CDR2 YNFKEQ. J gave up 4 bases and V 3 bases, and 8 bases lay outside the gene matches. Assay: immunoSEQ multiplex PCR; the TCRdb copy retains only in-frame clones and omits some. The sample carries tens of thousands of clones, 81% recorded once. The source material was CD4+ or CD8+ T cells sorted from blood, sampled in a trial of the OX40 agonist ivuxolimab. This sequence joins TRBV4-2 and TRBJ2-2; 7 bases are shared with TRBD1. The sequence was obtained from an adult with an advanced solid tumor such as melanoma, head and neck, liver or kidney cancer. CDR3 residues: CASSHGSRDSTGELFF. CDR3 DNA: TGTGCCAGCAGCCACGGAAGCCGGGACAGCACCGGGGAGCTGTTTTTT.